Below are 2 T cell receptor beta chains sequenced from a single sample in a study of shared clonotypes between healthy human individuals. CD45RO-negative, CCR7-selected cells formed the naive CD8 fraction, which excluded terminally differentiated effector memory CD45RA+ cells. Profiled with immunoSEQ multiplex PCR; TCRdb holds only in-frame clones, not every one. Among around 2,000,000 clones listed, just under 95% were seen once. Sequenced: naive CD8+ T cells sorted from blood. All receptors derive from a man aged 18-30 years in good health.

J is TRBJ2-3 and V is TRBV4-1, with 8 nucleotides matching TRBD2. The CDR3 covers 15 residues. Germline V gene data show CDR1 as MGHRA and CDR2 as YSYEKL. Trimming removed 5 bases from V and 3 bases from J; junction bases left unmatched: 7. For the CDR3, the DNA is TGCGCCAGCAGCACCCGGGAGGGGAGAACAGATACGCAGTATTTT. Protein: CASSTREGRTDTQYF.

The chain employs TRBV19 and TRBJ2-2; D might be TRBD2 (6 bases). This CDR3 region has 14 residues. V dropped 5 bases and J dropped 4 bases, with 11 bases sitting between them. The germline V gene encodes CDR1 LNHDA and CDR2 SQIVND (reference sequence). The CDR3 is CASSLGLITGELFF. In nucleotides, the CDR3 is TGTGCCAGTAGTTTGGGACTCATCACCGGGGAGCTGTTTTTT. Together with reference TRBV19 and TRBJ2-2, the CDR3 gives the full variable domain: DGGITQSPKYLFRKEGQNVTLSCEQNLNHDAMYWYRQDPGQGLRLIYYSQIVNDFQKGDIAEGYSVSREKKESFPLTVTSAQKNPTAFYLCASSLGLITGELFFGEGSRLTVL.